The rows below give T cell receptor beta chains drawn from one sample of a study of cytomegalovirus exposure and HLA in healthy donors. Clones were sequenced by immunoSEQ multiplex PCR, and TCRdb holds only the in-frame ones, with some missing. The table includes around 170,000 clones, about 81% detected once. The specimen was PBMCs. These receptors all come from a man between 35 and 55 years old in good health and CMV-seronegative. The CDR3 runs from the conserved cysteine through the conserved F or W. A D gene is named only where the DNA matches it firmly. Some rows mark clone size as missing; the rest say once, few, many or name a class of expanded clone.

TRBJ1-2 TRBV6-6 TRBD1 - CASSYSGQVINYGYTF TGTGCCAGCAGTTACTCTGGACAGGTTATTAACTATGGCTACACCTTC
TRBJ1-2 TRBV5-3 TRBD1 - CARSLGHLRGRGYGYTF TGTGCCAGAAGCTTGGGCCACCTCAGGGGGCGGGGCTATGGCTACACCTTC
TRBJ2-2 TRBV7-3 - - CASSLMGAATGELFF TGTGCCAGCAGCTTGATGGGGGCGGCAACCGGGGAGCTGTTTTTT
TRBJ1-1 TRBV9 - - CASSVGVTGRNTEAFF TGTGCCAGCAGCGTAGGGGTTACGGGGAGGAACACTGAAGCTTTCTTT
TRBJ2-3 TRBV5-4 TRBD1 - CASSLGGQGTDTQYF TGTGCCAGCAGCTTGGGGGGACAGGGCACAGATACGCAGTATTTT
TRBJ2-7 TRBV29-1 - - CSVGISGYEQYF TGCAGCGTTGGAATATCCGGCTACGAGCAGTACTTC
TRBJ2-2 TRBV28 - - CASRSWGQAPGELFF TGTGCCAGCAGATCGTGGGGACAAGCCCCGGGGGAGCTGTTTTTT
TRBJ1-4 TRBV28 TRBD1 - CATNGMGQFNEKLFF TGTGCCACCAATGGCATGGGACAGTTTAATGAAAAACTGTTTTTT
TRBJ2-1 TRBV28 - - CASSLSGLLYNEQFF TGTGCCAGCAGTTTGTCGGGACTCCTCTACAATGAGCAGTTCTTC
TRBJ1-5 TRBV28 TRBD1 - CASSSPTGQNQPQHF TGTGCCAGCAGTTCCCCGACAGGGCAAAATCAGCCCCAGCATTTT
TRBJ2-2 TRBV30 - - CAWSQRTGELFF TGTGCCTGGTCTCAACGGACCGGGGAGCTGTTTTTT
TRBJ1-2 TRBV14 - - CASSQFRTNHGYTF TGTGCCAGCAGCCAATTCCGGACTAACCATGGCTACACCTTC
TRBJ2-2 TRBV9 - - CASSVVEGGELFF TGTGCCAGCAGCGTAGTAGAGGGCGGGGAGCTGTTTTTT
TRBJ2-7 TRBV7-8 TRBD2 - CATESSGSYEQYF TGTGCCACCGAATCTAGCGGCTCCTACGAGCAGTACTTC
TRBJ1-1 TRBV2 TRBD1 - CASSLRTGVKTEAFF TGTGCCAGCTCTCTTCGGACAGGGGTTAAGACTGAAGCTTTCTTT
TRBJ1-4 TRBV5-1 - once CASSSLATNEKLFF TGCGCCAGCAGCTCACTAGCAACTAATGAAAAACTGTTTTTT
TRBJ2-5 TRBV5-4 TRBD2 - CASSPNAGGGKVKTQYF TGTGCCAGCAGCCCCAACGCGGGCGGGGGAAAGGTGAAGACCCAGTACTTC
TRBJ1-5 TRBV4-1 - - CASSPSAGGASNQPQHF TGCGCCAGCAGCCCTTCGGCGGGGGGGGCCTCAAATCAGCCCCAGCATTTT
TRBJ2-2 TRBV9 TRBD1 - CASSALGTGEIPGELFF TGTGCCAGCAGCGCTCTTGGAACAGGGGAAATCCCCGGGGAGCTGTTTTTT
TRBJ2-3 TRBV9 TRBD2 once CASSVATSGGGSTDTQYF TGTGCCAGCAGCGTAGCTACTAGCGGGGGAGGGAGCACAGATACGCAGTATTTT
TRBJ2-1 TRBV6-4 TRBD1 once CASSDSYRGPQFF TGTGCCAGCAGTGACTCCTACAGGGGTCCCCAGTTCTTC
TRBJ2-7 TRBV9 - - CASSRTTGKSYEQYF TGTGCCAGCAGCAGGACGACAGGAAAATCCTACGAGCAGTACTTC
TRBJ1-2 TRBV19 - - CASSIEQGIIYGYTF TGTGCCAGTAGTATAGAACAGGGAATAATCTATGGCTACACCTTC
TRBJ1-1 TRBV11-3 - - CASSLESGNTEAFF TGTGCCAGCAGCTTGGAGTCCGGGAACACTGAAGCTTTCTTT
TRBJ1-1 TRBV29-1 - - CSGVVGANTEAFF TGCAGCGGGGTAGTGGGGGCGAACACTGAAGCTTTCTTT
TRBJ1-6 TRBV7-9 - - CASSLEGQGSPLHF TGTGCCAGCAGCTTAGAGGGGCAGGGTTCACCCCTCCACTTT
TRBJ2-3 TRBV28 - - CASSLLVGSTDTQYF TGTGCCAGCAGTCTCCTCGTCGGGAGCACAGATACGCAGTATTTT
TRBJ2-2 TRBV5-1 - - CASLSDDSASITGELFF TGCGCCAGCCTATCCGATGACAGCGCGAGTATCACCGGGGAGCTGTTTTTT
TRBJ1-1 TRBV4-3 - - CASSPAGYSTEAFF TGCGCCAGCAGCCCGGCGGGCTACTCCACTGAAGCTTTCTTT
TRBJ2-7 TRBV7-3 - once CASSLGTGLEQYF TGTGCCAGCAGCTTGGGTACGGGACTCGAGCAGTACTTC
TRBJ2-7 TRBV30 - - CASTIGTAVGGEQYF TGTGCCTCAACTATCGGGACGGCAGTTGGGGGGGAGCAGTACTTC